A selection of T cell receptor beta chains follows, all from one sample in a study of identical twins. TCRdb re-called the 5' RACE reads with MiXCR, one entry per CDR3 protein. The sample records 650,000 to 750,000 distinct CDR3 sequences, around 21% being singletons. This sample was also put to use in a study of T cells expressing NK-cell markers.

Sequenced material: PBMCs. Receptors originate from a woman younger than 35 in good health. The CDR3 runs from the conserved cysteine through the conserved F or W. D genes are given only for firm matches. Size tells how often a clone was seen (once, few, many) or the class of an expanded clone, and some rows leave it out.

V: TRBV12-3/TRBV12-4; J: TRBJ2-2; D: -; size: few; CDR3: CASSQEGFAGELFF; DNA: TGTGCCAGCAGTCAGGAGGGGTTTGCTGGGGAGCTGTTTTTT
V: TRBV6-1; J: TRBJ2-2; D: TRBD2; size: few; CDR3: CASSLVPPLAGSNTGELFF; DNA: TGTGCCAGCAGTCTCGTGCCTCCGCTAGCGGGGTCGAACACCGGGGAGCTGTTTTTT
V: TRBV4-3; J: TRBJ2-7; D: -; size: -; CDR3: CASSPLNGLEQYF; DNA: TGCGCCAGCAGCCCCCTAAATGGCCTGGAGCAGTACTTC
V: TRBV10-3; J: TRBJ2-1; D: -; size: -; CDR3: CAIAFMDEQFF; DNA: TGTGCCATCGCCTTTATGGATGAGCAGTTCTTC
V: TRBV12-3/TRBV12-4; J: TRBJ2-1; D: TRBD1; size: few; CDR3: CASSIGQGAFNEQFF; DNA: TGTGCCAGCAGTATAGGACAGGGGGCTTTCAATGAGCAGTTCTTC
V: TRBV20-1; J: TRBJ2-3; D: -; size: -; CDR3: CSAPADRDTQYF; DNA: TGCAGTGCCCCCGCTGACCGGGATACGCAGTATTTT
V: TRBV5-1; J: TRBJ2-7; D: -; size: -; CDR3: CASSSDLSHEQYF; DNA: TGCGCCAGCAGCTCGGACCTGTCCCACGAGCAGTACTTC
V: TRBV18; J: TRBJ2-7; D: TRBD2; size: -; CDR3: CASSPAGDHEQYF; DNA: TGTGCCAGCTCACCGGCGGGAGACCACGAGCAGTACTTC
V: TRBV20-1; J: TRBJ2-3; D: -; size: few; CDR3: CSACEDTDTQYF; DNA: TGCAGTGCGTGTGAAGACACAGATACGCAGTATTTT
V: TRBV20-1; J: TRBJ1-2; D: -; size: few; CDR3: CSADGRQNYGYTF; DNA: TGCAGTGCCGACGGACGGCAGAACTATGGCTACACCTTC
V: TRBV4-2; J: TRBJ2-7; D: TRBD1; size: few; CDR3: CASSQDEGTGIYEQYF; DNA: TGTGCCAGCAGCCAAGATGAGGGGACAGGGATATACGAGCAGTACTTC
V: TRBV5-5; J: TRBJ2-1; D: TRBD2; size: -; CDR3: CASSLEVQRGSAEQFF; DNA: TGTGCCAGCAGCTTGGAAGTTCAGCGGGGCTCCGCGGAGCAGTTCTTC
V: TRBV5-1; J: TRBJ1-2; D: TRBD1; size: few; CDR3: CASSLETGDGYTF; DNA: TGCGCCAGCAGCTTGGAGACAGGGGATGGCTACACCTTC
V: TRBV11-2; J: TRBJ2-7; D: TRBD1; size: -; CDR3: CASSRGTGAYEQYF; DNA: TGTGCCAGCAGCCGTGGGACAGGGGCCTACGAGCAGTACTTC
V: TRBV12-3/TRBV12-4; J: TRBJ2-5; D: -; size: -; CDR3: CASIGVGETQYF; DNA: TGTGCCAGCATAGGGGTCGGCGAGACCCAGTACTTC
V: TRBV12-3/TRBV12-4; J: TRBJ1-5; D: -; size: few; CDR3: CASSFGVVQPQHF; DNA: TGTGCCAGCAGTTTTGGTGTTGTTCAGCCCCAGCATTTT
V: TRBV20-1; J: TRBJ2-7; D: TRBD2; size: many; CDR3: CSARLPRGAYEQYF; DNA: TGCAGTGCTAGACTCCCCCGGGGGGCCTACGAGCAGTACTTC